This is a list of T cell receptor beta chains from one sample in a study of CD8 T cell repertoires and HIV-1 epitope variants. The protocol was immunoSEQ multiplex PCR, while the TCRdb copy is restricted to in-frame clones and leaves out a portion. The sample consists of 4,000 to 5,000 clones, approximately 70% of them appearing once. Their cognate antigens are unknown. Sequences were obtained from cultured CD8+ T cells derived from PBMCs. Receptor source: a male donor with HIV. Both conserved end residues are part of each CDR3. A D gene is named only where the DNA matches it firmly. Not every row has a clone size; where given, it reads once, few, many or a size class.

j_call,clone_size,v_call,d_call,cdr3_aa,cdr3_nt
TRBJ1-2,NA,TRBV28,NA,CASRGWQGKGYTF,TGTGCCAGCAGAGGGTGGCAGGGGAAGGGCTACACCTTC
TRBJ2-3,once,TRBV15,NA,CATSRVSGDTQYF,TGTGCCACCAGCAGAGTTAGTGGCGATACGCAGTATTTT
TRBJ2-7,NA,TRBV28,NA,CASSSDSYEQYF,TGTGCCAGCAGTTCAGACTCCTACGAGCAGTACTTC
TRBJ2-3,few,TRBV10-3,TRBD2,CAISDLFSGREESTDTQYF,TGTGCCATCAGTGATCTCTTTAGCGGGAGGGAAGAATCCACAGATACGCAGTATTTT
TRBJ2-7,NA,TRBV9,TRBD1,CASSPEGGTGNEQYF,TGTGCCAGCAGCCCAGAGGGGGGGACAGGGAACGAGCAGTACTTC
TRBJ2-3,NA,TRBV6-4,TRBD2,CASSPTSGNTDTQYF,TGTGCCAGCAGTCCGACTAGCGGGAATACAGATACGCAGTATTTT
TRBJ2-3,NA,TRBV10-2,TRBD2,CASSETLAGTDTQYF,TGCGCCAGCAGTGAAACGCTAGCGGGGACAGATACGCAGTATTTT
TRBJ2-3,NA,TRBV28,NA,CASSLSTSTDTQYF,TGTGCCAGCAGTTTATCGACTAGCACAGATACGCAGTATTTT
TRBJ2-3,NA,TRBV7-2,TRBD2,CANRREGTDTQYF,TGTGCCAACCGGAGGGAGGGGACAGATACGCAGTATTTT
TRBJ1-1,NA,TRBV29-1,NA,CSVVKMNTEAFF,TGCAGCGTTGTTAAGATGAACACTGAAGCTTTCTTT
TRBJ2-7,NA,TRBV28,TRBD2,CASTPGGEQYF,TGTGCCAGCACTCCGGGGGGCGAGCAGTACTTC
TRBJ2-7,NA,TRBV5-6,NA,CASSLGPSLGDYEQYF,TGTGCCAGCAGCTTGGGGCCTTCTTTGGGAGATTACGAGCAGTACTTC
TRBJ2-7,few,TRBV27,NA,CASSSTGSYEQYF,TGTGCCAGCAGTTCTACAGGGTCCTACGAGCAGTACTTC
TRBJ2-2,NA,TRBV7-9,TRBD2,CASSLGLAGGPGELFF,TGTGCCAGCAGCTTAGGCCTAGCGGGAGGCCCCGGGGAGCTGTTTTTT
TRBJ2-1,few,TRBV7-8,NA,CASSPGLASYNEQFF,TGTGCCAGCAGCCCTGGGTTGGCCTCCTACAATGAGCAGTTCTTC
TRBJ1-1,few,TRBV19,NA,CASSIVANGEAFF,TGTGCCAGTAGTATAGTAGCTAACGGTGAAGCTTTCTTT
TRBJ2-7,NA,TRBV6-4,NA,CASTPYPWEQYF,TGTGCCAGCACCCCTTACCCCTGGGAGCAGTACTTC
TRBJ2-3,NA,TRBV14,TRBD2,CASSQVPQRGFGDTQYF,TGTGCCAGCAGCCAAGTTCCCCAGCGGGGCTTCGGGGATACGCAGTATTTT
TRBJ2-7,once,TRBV27,NA,CASSATASNYEQYF,TGTGCCAGCAGCGCGACAGCTTCCAACTACGAGCAGTACTTC
TRBJ1-6,NA,TRBV5-4,NA,CASSRPGGQGEGSPLHF,TGTGCCAGCAGCCGGCCGGGCGGGCAGGGTGAAGGTTCACCCCTCCACTTT
TRBJ2-1,few,TRBV2,TRBD1,CASSSIGQGATYNEQFF,TGTGCCAGCAGCTCCATCGGGCAGGGGGCCACCTACAATGAGCAGTTCTTC
TRBJ2-7,NA,TRBV11-2,TRBD2,CASSSRLAGDGYEQYF,TGTGCCAGCAGCTCAAGACTAGCGGGAGACGGCTACGAGCAGTACTTC
TRBJ2-1,NA,TRBV6-5,TRBD2,CASSYSGLAGGNEQFF,TGTGCCAGCAGTTACTCGGGACTAGCGGGGGGGAATGAGCAGTTCTTC
TRBJ2-7,NA,TRBV13,TRBD1,CASSPGQGLNEQYF,TGTGCCAGCAGCCCAGGACAGGGCTTAAACGAGCAGTACTTC